Below, 19 T cell receptor beta chains from the same sample are listed, as sequenced in a study of blood T cell repertoires in COVID-19. TCRdb keeps only in-frame clones here, not all; method: immunoSEQ multiplex PCR. The repertoire holds roughly 330,000 clones, with around 89% as singletons. Sample: peripheral blood. All receptors derive from a woman between 45 and 65 years old with active or convalescent COVID-19.

The rearrangement uses TRBV5-1 and TRBJ2-3; tentative D call: TRBD2 (6 bases). CDR1 and CDR2 (germline): SGHRS, YFSETQ. The ends were cut back, 4 bases at V and 2 bases at J, with 20 bases in the middle. The CDR3 sequence is 17 residues long. As DNA, the CDR3 is TGCGCCAGCAGCCCCCCAGGCGGGGCCCGGAACACAGATACGCAGTATTTT. Protein sequence: CASSPPGGARNTDTQYF.

The chain couples TRBV20-1 to TRBJ1-3; TRBD1 aligns across 8 bases. V was clipped by 6 bases and J by 7 bases; unmatched bases: 17. Germline V gives CDR1 DFQATT, CDR2 SNEGSKA (reference sequence). The length of the CDR3 is 16 residues. CDR3 DNA sequence: TGCAGTGCCAGTTCACCAGGGGGCTCAAGCCGGAACACCATATATTTT. Translating it yields CSASSPGGSSRNTIYF.

The chain carries TRBV7-2 and TRBJ1-6, with D hard to call. Trimming pared 0 bases from V and 7 bases from J, leaving 4 bases between. Germline values: CDR1 SGHTA, CDR2 FQGNSA. CDR3 size: 13 residues. CDR3 bases: TGTGCCAGCAGCTTAGCCGTAAATTCACCCCTCCACTTT. This sequence encodes CASSLAVNSPLHF.

J is TRBJ1-1 and V is TRBV19; 9 positions match TRBD1. Trimming took 6 bases from V and 1 from J; bases not matched to a gene: 3. In germline, CDR1 is LNHDA, CDR2 SQIVND (reference sequence). The CDR3 contains 14 residues. CDR3 sequence reads: CASRPTGGNTEAFF. CDR3 sequence (DNA): TGTGCCAGTAGGCCGACAGGGGGGAACACTGAAGCTTTCTTT.

The chain combines TRBV10-3 with TRBJ1-6; no reliable D call. Germline V gene data show CDR1 as ENHRY and CDR2 as SYGVKD. V was trimmed by 0 bases and J by 9 bases, leaving 18 bases between them. The CDR3 contains 17 residues. The CDR3: CAISESPAEGGISPLHF. In nucleotides, the CDR3 is TGTGCCATCAGTGAGTCCCCAGCCGAGGGTGGGATTTCACCCCTCCACTTT.

V usage is TRBV10-3 and J usage is TRBJ2-7; D unresolved. V was pared by 6 bases and J by 3 bases, with 15 bases between. Germline CDR1 and CDR2: ENHRY and SYGVKD. The CDR3 spans 14 residues. CDR3 residues: CAISHSRDNYEQYF. DNA for the CDR3: TGTGCCATCAGCCACTCTCGCGACAACTACGAGCAGTACTTC.

This chain uses TRBV27 with TRBJ2-7, with 7 bases fitting TRBD1. The J segment lost 4 bases and the V segment lost 10 bases, leaving 7 bases of the junction unmatched. The CDR3 is 12 amino acids. CDR1 is MNHEY, CDR2 SMNVEV, per germline (reference sequence). CDR3 residues: CATLGGTYEQYF. The CDR3, as DNA: TGTGCCACGTTAGGGGGCACATACGAGCAGTACTTC.

On this clone: The DNA is left out, because the CDR3 cannot be placed on it with certainty; the CDR3 is given as TCRdb lists it. The chain recombines TRBV6-5 with TRBJ1-2; no check of the table's D call, TRBD1, against the DNA was made. The CDR3 contains 13 residues when both ends are counted. Germline lookup yields CDR1 MNHEY and CDR2 SVGAGI. Here the CDR3 reads CASTSGQGLGYTF.

The V call is TRBV4-1, the J call TRBJ2-5, with D uncertain. V was pared by 1 base and J by 4 bases, with 10 bases between. The germline V gene has CDR1 MGHRA and CDR2 YSYEKL. The CDR3 covers 14 residues. The CDR3 nucleotides are TGCGCCAGCAGCCAAGGTCCCCTTCCAGAGACCCAGTACTTC. Translation gives CASSQGPLPETQYF.

CDR3 nucleotide sequence: TGTGCCACCAGTGGTCTAACAGGGAACACAGATACGCAGTATTTT. This gives the protein CATSGLTGNTDTQYF. V and J are TRBV24-1 and TRBJ2-3; D is possibly TRBD1 (6 bases). Per the germline V gene, CDR1 is KGHDR and CDR2 is SFDVKD. With 5 bases removed from V and 2 bases from J, the gap between germline ends came to 13 bases. CDR3 length: 15 amino acids.

This chain uses TRBV7-2 with TRBJ1-4; D remains ambiguous. The CDR3 is 15 amino acids. Germline V gene sequence: CDR1 SGHTA, CDR2 FQGNSA. V was clipped by 1 base and J by 7 bases, with 13 bases between them. In DNA, the CDR3 is TGTGCCAGCAGCTTAGTTCGCCAGGCGGGTGAAAAACTGTTTTTT. Translated, it gives CASSLVRQAGEKLFF.

V and J are TRBV27 and TRBJ2-5; 11 bases match TRBD2. The V gene's germline CDR1 is MNHEY and CDR2 SMNVEV (reference sequence). V lost 5 bases and J lost 0; bases outside the gene matches: 8. The length of the CDR3 is 17 residues. The CDR3 is CASSPKQTSGDQETQYF. The CDR3 DNA reads as TGTGCCAGCAGTCCAAAACAGACTAGCGGGGACCAAGAGACCCAGTACTTC.

The chain couples TRBV9 to TRBJ2-1; D perhaps matches TRBD1 (5 bases). Trimming stripped 2 bases from V and 1 base from J, with 10 bases between. Germline V gene data show CDR1 as SGDLS and CDR2 as YYNGEE. The CDR3 length is 15 residues. DNA of the CDR3: TGTGCCAGCAGCGTTAACCAGGGATCCTACAATGAGCAGTTCTTC. Residues: CASSVNQGSYNEQFF. The entire variable domain, with the rest obtained from reference TRBV9 and TRBJ2-1, is as follows: DSGVTQTPKHLITATGQRVTLRCSPRSGDLSVYWYQQSLDQGLQFLIQYYNGEERAKGNILERFSAQQFPDLHSELNLSSLELGDSALYFCASSVNQGSYNEQFFGPGTRLTVL.

V usage is TRBV12-3 or TRBV12-4 and J usage is TRBJ1-1; D remains ambiguous. V was clipped by 3 bases and J by 8 bases, with 7 bases between them. The CDR3 has 11 residues. CDR3 loop: CASSLEVEAFF. CDR3 sequence (DNA): TGTGCCAGCAGTTTGGAGGTAGAAGCTTTCTTT.

The gene calls are TRBV7-9 and TRBJ1-3, with a possible D match to TRBD1 (5 bases). Trimming removed 8 bases at V and 0 bases at J, with 14 bases between. Germline V gene sequence: CDR1 SEHNR, CDR2 FQNEAQ (reference sequence). The CDR3 contains 15 residues. CDR3 sequence reads: CASLSTAFSGNTIYF. In nucleotides, the CDR3 is TGTGCCAGCTTATCGACAGCCTTCTCTGGAAACACCATATATTTT.

The CDR3, as DNA: TGTGCCAGCAGTTTGGAGGGGGCTAACTACAATGAGCAGTTCTTC. It yields the protein CASSLEGANYNEQFF. The chain carries TRBV27 and TRBJ2-1; tentatively, D is TRBD1 (7 bases). V lost 3 bases, J lost 3 bases, and 12 bases lay in between. This CDR3 has 15 residues. The V gene's germline CDR1 is MNHEY and CDR2 SMNVEV (reference sequence).

The V and J genes are TRBV7-8 and TRBJ1-1; D may be TRBD1 (6 bases). From germline, CDR1 is SGHVS and CDR2 FQNEAQ. The V end lost 3 bases, the J end lost 2 bases, and 10 bases lay between the germline ends. CDR3 length: 14 residues. CDR3 region: CASSFQDSNTEAFF. For the CDR3, the DNA is TGTGCCAGCAGCTTTCAGGACAGCAACACTGAAGCTTTCTTT. Looking up the rest from reference TRBV7-8 and TRBJ1-1 gives the full variable domain: GAGVSQSPRYKVAKRGQDVALRCDPISGHVSLFWYQQALGQGPEFLTYFQNEAQLDKSGLPSDRFFAERPEGSVSTLKIQRTQQEDSAVYLCASSFQDSNTEAFFGQGTRLTVV.

V is TRBV18 and J is TRBJ2-4, with D perhaps matching TRBD1 (7 bases). The V gene lost 0 bases and the J gene lost 7 bases, with 19 bases spanning the gap. The CDR3 loop spans 17 amino acids. In germline, CDR1 is KGHSH, CDR2 LQKENI. The CDR3 loop reads CASSPPLTGRRGNIQYF. The CDR3 region has the DNA TGTGCCAGCTCACCACCGCTGACAGGGAGGAGAGGCAACATTCAGTACTTC.

This chain connects TRBV3-1 (or the pseudogene TRBV3-2) to TRBJ2-1; 10 bases align to TRBD2. This CDR3 spans 15 amino acids. The V gene's germline CDR1 is LGHDT and CDR2 YNNKEL (reference sequence). With 4 bases clipped from V and 8 bases from J, the junction kept 8 bases outside the gene matches. DNA for the CDR3: TGTGCCAGCAGCCCCGTTCTAGCGGGAGAACATGAGCAGTTCTTC. It yields the protein CASSPVLAGEHEQFF.